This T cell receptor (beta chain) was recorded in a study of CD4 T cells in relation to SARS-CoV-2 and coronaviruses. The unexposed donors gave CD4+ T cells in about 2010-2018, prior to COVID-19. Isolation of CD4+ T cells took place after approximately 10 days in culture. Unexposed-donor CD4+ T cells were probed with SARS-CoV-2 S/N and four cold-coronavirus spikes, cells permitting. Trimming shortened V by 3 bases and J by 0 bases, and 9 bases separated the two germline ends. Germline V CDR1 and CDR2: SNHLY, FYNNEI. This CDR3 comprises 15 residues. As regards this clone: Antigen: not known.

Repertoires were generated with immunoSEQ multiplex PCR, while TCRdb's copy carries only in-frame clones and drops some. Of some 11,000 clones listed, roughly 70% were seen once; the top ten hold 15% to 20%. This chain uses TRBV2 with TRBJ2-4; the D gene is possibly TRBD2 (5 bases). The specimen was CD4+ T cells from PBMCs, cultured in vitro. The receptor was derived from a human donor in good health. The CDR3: CASSETTLAKNIQYF. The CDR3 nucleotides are TGTGCCAGCAGTGAGACTACCCTAGCCAAAAACATTCAGTACTTC.